Below, one T cell receptor (beta chain) is given with its context. This clone's antigen is unknown. No quality values exist for individual bases; no much larger clone is one base distant. The collaborating institutions used their own protocols to collect whole blood in K2EDTA tubes. For TCRbeta analysis, collaborators shipped samples as frozen whole blood, isolated PBMCs, or DNA extracted from either of those sample types. The sample belongs to a study of blood T cell repertoires in COVID-19 (dated by TCRdb to the early 2020s). Describing the broader study: Samples covering the acute and convalescent phases of COVID-19 were provided by collaborators in the United States, Italy and Spain. Deeply sampled blood TCRbeta repertoires from subjects exposed to, actively infected with, or recovered from COVID-19 were included in the dataset. The prospective study material was composed of cDNA or gDNA derived from T cells, B-cell-depleted T cells, or PBMCs. Nearly every sample came with metadata listing a de-identified subject ID, COVID-19 status, age in years and sex. Where HLA class I and class II types were available, the types were taken from metadata supplied by the sample provider, not from assay-based typing. The samples were drawn from two sources: the first 160 participants of the ongoing ImmuneRACE study, and 1,254 subjects contributed by 6 global collaborators. The repertoires were made available in a free public database intended to serve as a resource for research on the immune response to SARS-CoV-2. General findings and caveats noted by the study authors: The amount of clinical and demographic metadata varied by source and participant and was provided uncurated.

The germline V gene provides CDR1 SGHNT and CDR2 YENEEA. The CDR3 has 15 amino acids, counting the end cysteine and phenylalanine. Just CDR3 DNA is preserved here, 45 bases in frame from base 1. At the junction V is shortened by 5 bases and J by 6 bases; bases outside the gene matches: 12. TCRbeta CDR3 regions were amplified from genomic DNA by means of the immunoSEQ Assay, a bias-controlled multiplex PCR. Per the authors' processing: Within the assay, amplification of reference gene primers was used to estimate how many nucleated cells each sample contained. To quantify the absolute abundance of each unique TCRbeta CDR3 rearrangement, sequence reads were collapsed and filtered. Productive Simpson clonality was computed per sample as the square root of Simpson's diversity index over productive rearrangements. TCRdb holds this immuneACCESS table with in-frame rearrangements only. Some clones are missing; in checked studies, unresolved V genes explain under half, and the rest has no known cause. From that table come the V and J calls and clone size; the DNA was used to work out D and trimming. This sample comprises some 40,000 clones, roughly 87% of them detected only once. Over 20% of the sample is held by the ten biggest clonotypes.

The clonotype was recovered from a man in his 60s with acute or convalescent COVID-19. The material sequenced was peripheral blood. Rearrangement joined TRBV11-3 to TRBJ1-1; 7 central nucleotides agree with TRBD1. The CDR3 region: CASSHPGQIFSEAFF. Read as DNA, the sequence is TGTGCCAGCAGCCACCCGGGACAGATATTCTCTGAAGCTTTCTTT.